This T cell receptor beta chain was sequenced during a study of cytomegalovirus exposure and HLA in healthy donors. Study findings and constraints: TCR beta chains numbering some 160 were designated cytomegalovirus-associated.

Use of 60 Vbeta and 13 Jbeta primers characterized the PCR. Using immunoSEQ multiplex PCR, the repertoire was profiled, and TCRdb retains in-frame clones only, with some absent. The table lists about 170,000 clones, over 60% of them singletons. This clone was counted once. The antigen is undetermined. CDR3 length: 14 amino acids. J was trimmed by 7 bases and V by 1 base; bases with no gene match: 7. Germline V lookup: CDR1 SGHNT, CDR2 YYREEE (reference sequence). The sequencing sample was made of PBMCs. The genes are TRBV5-4 and TRBJ1-2; 7 bases are shared with TRBD1. The source is a female donor in good health and CMV-seronegative. This CDR3 reads CASSLSLTGPGYTF. For the CDR3, the DNA is TGTGCCAGCAGCTTGTCGCTGACAGGGCCTGGCTACACCTTC.